This record covers a single T cell receptor beta chain. Compared with germline, one end of the junction differs, possibly owing to a read error. Authors' methods: Amplifying reference gene primers gave estimates of nucleated cell counts. Assay: immunoSEQ multiplex PCR; the TCRdb copy retains only in-frame clones and omits some. V and J calls and clone size are copied from that table; D and trimming were computed from the DNA. This sample carries about 300,000 clones, around nine tenths of them seen once, and the ten largest clones take approximately 2%. The data were taken from a study of blood T cell repertoires in COVID-19. This CDR3 is built from 15 residues. Germline assignment: CDR1 ENHRY and CDR2 SYGVKD.

J is TRBJ1-1 and V is TRBV10-3; the D is unclear. The specimen was peripheral blood. The sequence was obtained from a woman aged 25 to 45 with COVID-19, enrolled during active disease. Here the CDR3 reads CAISEYGAMNAEAFF. As DNA, the CDR3 is TGTGCCATCAGTGAGTATGGAGCCATGAACGCTGAAGCTTTCTTT.